The rows below give T cell receptor beta chains drawn from one sample of a study of tumor-infiltrating lymphocytes in primary liver carcinoma. A single record per CDR3 protein comes from TCRdb applying MiXCR to the multiplex PCR reads. The sample has about 210,000 distinct CDR3 sequences, 70% to 90% seen once. Sequenced sample: tumor tissue from primary liver carcinoma. Receptor source: a man aged 35 to 55 with primary liver carcinoma and hepatitis B virus infection. Each CDR3 is given with its conserved first and last residue. A D gene is named only where the DNA matches it firmly. Only part of the rows carry a size: once, few, many, or a class if the clone is expanded.

clone_size j_call v_call d_call cdr3_nt cdr3_aa
NA TRBJ1-1 TRBV4-2 NA TGTGCCAGCACCCAAGATCAAGGGGCGTCGGAAGCTTTCTTT CASTQDQGASEAFF
NA TRBJ1-4 TRBV12-3/TRBV12-4 NA TGTGCCAGCGGTTTAACGGGGGCCGAAAAACTGTTTTTT CASGLTGAEKLFF
NA TRBJ2-7 TRBV6-2/TRBV6-3 TRBD2 TGTGCCAGCTGTAGCGGGAGGGAAGGATATCTCTCGTACGAGCAGTACTTC CASCSGREGYLSYEQYF
NA TRBJ2-4 TRBV6-1 NA TGTGCCAGCAGAGGGGAGACATGCTTTCAGAGGGCCAAAAACATTCAGTACTTC CASRGETCFQRAKNIQYF
once TRBJ2-7 TRBV29-1 NA TGCAGCATCCTAGGGCGCTTCAACGGACCCTCCTCCTACGAGCAGTACTTC CSILGRFNGPSSYEQYF
NA TRBJ1-2 TRBV11-1 NA TGTCCCAGCAGCTTCAAGGGATTTGGTTATTACTACACCTTC CPSSFKGFGYYYTF
NA TRBJ2-1 TRBV11-2 NA TGTGCCAGCAGCCTCAGTGGGGGACAAGAGACCCAGTTCTTC CASSLSGGQETQFF
NA TRBJ2-7 TRBV11-2 NA TGTGCCAGCAGCTCTAACAGGAGGTCCTACAAGCAGTACTTC CASSSNRRSYKQYF
once TRBJ1-6 TRBV6-5 NA TGTGCTATCGCTGGCGGCGGCGGTGGCTCACCCCTCCACTTT CAIAGGGGGSPLHF
once TRBJ1-4 TRBV5-1 NA TGCGCCAGCAGTTTGGATTGCCGACCCAATGAAAAACTGTTTTTT CASSLDCRPNEKLFF
many TRBJ2-1 TRBV6-1 NA TGTGCCAGCACACTCAATTGGGGGGGGCCCGGGGATGAGCAGTTCTTC CASTLNWGGPGDEQFF
NA TRBJ2-7 TRBV20-1 NA TGCAGTGCTAGAGATCGGGCGGGGCCTAATACCTACGAGCAGTACTTC CSARDRAGPNTYEQYF
NA TRBJ1-4 TRBV20-1 NA TGCAGTGCCGTCGGGAGGGGGGGAGAAAAACTGTTTTTT CSAVGRGGEKLFF
many TRBJ2-6 TRBV10-3 NA TGTGCCATCTCCCCTGGGGCCAACGTCCTGACTTTC CAISPGANVLTF
NA TRBJ2-3 TRBV29-1 NA TGCAGCATTGAGGGCGGGGCCGGCATCACAGAAACACAGTATTTT CSIEGGAGITETQYF
NA TRBJ1-1 TRBV6-6 TRBD1 TGTGCCAGCCTGACAGGGGTCAACACTGGAGATTTCTTT CASLTGVNTGDFF
many TRBJ2-5 TRBV5-6 NA TGTGCCAGCAGGTATTACGGGCCGAGGGAGACCCAGTACTTC CASRYYGPRETQYF
NA TRBJ2-1 TRBV5-1 NA TGCGCCAGCAACTTGGTCGTGGAGACGGGTAATGAGCAGTTCTTC CASNLVVETGNEQFF
NA TRBJ1-2 TRBV7-3 NA TGTGCCATCAGCTTAACGGGGGGCGGCGGAAATGGCTACACCTTC CAISLTGGGGNGYTF
NA TRBJ1-2 TRBV6-1 TRBD1 TGTGCCAGCAGTTCTGGGGGGACAGGGATCGGCTACACTTTC CASSSGGTGIGYTF
NA TRBJ2-6 TRBV4-1 TRBD1 TGCGCCAGTAGCCAACCGGGACAGGGTATCGGAGGGGCCAACGTCCTGACTTTC CASSQPGQGIGGANVLTF
NA TRBJ2-7 TRBV6-5 NA TGTGCCAGCACTTCCAAGGGCCCTGCCACTTCGATACCCTATGAGCAGTACTTC CASTSKGPATSIPYEQYF
many TRBJ2-1 TRBV5-1 TRBD2 TGCGCCAGCAGCTCTTCTAGCGGGAGTGTCAATGAGCAGTTCTTC CASSSSSGSVNEQFF
NA TRBJ2-2 TRBV12-3/TRBV12-4 TRBD1 TGCGCCAGCAGTTTAAAAGGGACAGGGAACACCGGAGAGCCGTTTTTT CASSLKGTGNTGEPFF
many TRBJ2-3 TRBV6-5 TRBD1 TGTGCCAGCAGTTTAACCGGGACAGACACCACAGATACGCAGTATTTT CASSLTGTDTTDTQYF
NA TRBJ1-6 TRBV29-1 NA TGTATCGTTGCTCAGTATGGTTCACCCCTTCACTTT CIVAQYGSPLHF
NA TRBJ2-7 TRBV5-4 NA TGTGCCAACAGCCCAACCGGGAGAGGGATCAACGAGCAATACTTC CANSPTGRGINEQYF
NA TRBJ2-7 TRBV4-3 NA NA CASTNQTSMYLCASSLQGPVGQYF
NA TRBJ1-1 TRBV30 NA TGTGCCTGGACCAAACGCGGGACGTTAACCTCTGAAGCTTTCTTT CAWTKRGTLTSEAFF
NA TRBJ1-5 TRBV6-2/TRBV6-3 TRBD1 TGTGCTAGCAGTACCAAGGGACAGGTTACGATATTGGGCAATCGGCCCCAGCATTTT CASSTKGQVTILGNRPQHF
NA TRBJ1-1 TRBV7-9 NA TGTGCCTGCAGCTTAGCGGGGGGAAATACTGAAGCTTTCTTT CACSLAGGNTEAFF
once TRBJ1-2 TRBV11-3 TRBD1 TGTGCCAGCAGCCCAATGGGACAGTCCTTATCCCACTCCGGATACACCTTC CASSPMGQSLSHSGYTF
NA TRBJ1-4 TRBV27 NA TGTGCCAGCAGTTCCCGTAGAGCCTCGGGGGCTTCTAATGAAAAAGTGTTTTTT CASSSRRASGASNEKVFF
NA TRBJ2-2 TRBV10-3 NA TGTGCTGTACAACTAATTGAGGGAACCGGGGAGCTGTTTTTT CAVQLIEGTGELFF
NA TRBJ2-2 TRBV11-1 NA TGTGCCAGTAGCTTTTGGGACCCTGGGGAGCTGTTTTTT CASSFWDPGELFF
few TRBJ2-2 TRBV28 NA TGTGCCAGCAGTTTTATGAGAGGGGGGTCCGGGGAGCTGTTTTTT CASSFMRGGSGELFF
NA TRBJ2-7 TRBV29-1 TRBD2 TGCAGCGCGCGGACTAGCTGGAGCTCAAGACACTGCGAGCAGTACTTC CSARTSWSSRHCEQYF
NA TRBJ2-5 TRBV7-8 TRBD2 TGTGCCAGCAGCCGAAGGGCGGGAGTGAGGGAAGATAGCCAGTACTTC CASSRRAGVREDSQYF
NA TRBJ2-1 TRBV11-2 TRBD2 TGTGCCAGCAGCTTCCAATGGGTGCCTGGGACTAGCGGGAGCCGCGAGCAGTTCTTC CASSFQWVPGTSGSREQFF
NA TRBJ2-7 TRBV7-9 TRBD1 TGTCCCAGCACCCGAGGGGGCAGCTACGAACAGTACTTC CPSTRGGSYEQYF
NA TRBJ1-5 TRBV10-3 NA TGTGCCATCAGTGGAACAGGGTCTAGCAATCAGCTCCATCATTTT CAISGTGSSNQLHHF
few TRBJ1-1 TRBV4-3 NA TGCGCCAGTAGCCAAGGGGGGAAGACTGAAGCTTTCTTT CASSQGGKTEAFF
few TRBJ1-4 TRBV5-4 TRBD1 TGTGCCAGCAGCTCACGACCTGGGACAGGAACGTCTGGATTT CASSSRPGTGTSGF
NA TRBJ2-2 TRBV4-1 TRBD2 TGCACCAGCAGCCAAGAGCCTAAGCGGGGGGCGATCGGGGAGCTGTTTTTT CTSSQEPKRGAIGELFF
NA TRBJ2-5 TRBV29-1 NA TGCAGCGTGTGGGGGAGAAGGGAGACCCAGTACTTC CSVWGRRETQYF
NA TRBJ2-7 TRBV11-2 NA TGTGCCAGCACCTATAACAGGATCTCCTACGAGCAGTACTTC CASTYNRISYEQYF
NA TRBJ2-7 TRBV7-8 NA TGTGCCAACATCCCCGCCCCTTTGGTCTTCTACGAGCAGTACTTC CANIPAPLVFYEQYF
NA TRBJ2-7 TRBV6-6 NA TGTGCCAGCTGTTTTGGGTCCTACGAGCAGTACTTC CASCFGSYEQYF
many TRBJ2-7 TRBV29-1 TRBD2 TGCAGCGTTGAAGATGCGACTAGCGGGCACTACGAGCAGTACTTC CSVEDATSGHYEQYF
NA TRBJ1-1 TRBV29-1 NA TGCAGTGGCCGCCGGGGGTGGGATGACACTGAAGCTTTCTTT CSGRRGWDDTEAFF